The next 14 T cell receptor beta chains were all read from a single sample in a study of cytomegalovirus exposure and HLA in healthy donors. PCR primers comprised 60 Vbeta and 13 Jbeta primers. The protocol was immunoSEQ multiplex PCR, while the TCRdb copy is restricted to in-frame clones and leaves out a portion. The table records around 180,000 clones, 80% to 90% of them present only once. The sequenced material came from PBMCs. All receptors derive from a male donor in good health and CMV-seronegative.

The chain recombines TRBV7-2 with TRBJ2-7, with 9 bases that match TRBD1. The CDR3 has 14 residues. V dropped 4 bases and J dropped 4; count of bases not matched to a gene: 5. Germline V gene sequence: CDR1 SGHTA, CDR2 FQGNSA. The CDR3 nucleotides read TGTGCCAGCAGCTCTCGGACAGGGGATTACGAGCAGTACTTC. It encodes CASSSRTGDYEQYF.

The chain joins TRBV6-5 to TRBJ2-3, with 9 bases identical to TRBD1. This CDR3 comprises 15 residues. Germline loops: CDR1 MNHEY, CDR2 SVGAGI. The V segment lost 7 bases and the J segment 0 bases; nucleotides outside the gene matches: 5. DNA of the CDR3: TGTGCCAGCAAGACTGACAGGGGGAGCACAGATACGCAGTATTTT. It is translated as CASKTDRGSTDTQYF.

The chain recombines TRBV19 with TRBJ2-7; 7 nucleotides agree with TRBD1. Looked up from germline, CDR1 is LNHDA and CDR2 is SQIVND (reference sequence). V lost 6 bases to trimming and J lost 3 bases; unmatched junction nucleotides: 14. The CDR3 runs to 16 residues. CDR3 in DNA: TGTGCCAGTAGGAACTCGGAATCAGGGGGTGTCTACGAGCAGTACTTC. Amino acids: CASRNSESGGVYEQYF.

The chain links TRBV28 to TRBJ2-5; 12 nucleotides line up with TRBD2. V dropped 5 bases and J dropped 0; count of bases not matched to a gene: 4. Germline V gives CDR1 MDHEN, CDR2 SYDVKM. This CDR3 has 16 amino acids. CDR3 loop: CASSASGRGYQETQYF. CDR3 bases: TGTGCCAGCAGTGCTAGCGGGAGGGGGTACCAAGAGACCCAGTACTTC.

J is TRBJ1-4 and V is TRBV2; 8 positions agree with TRBD1. CDR3 length: 20 residues. Trimming took 7 bases from V and 6 from J; bases not matched to a gene: 25. Germline V gene lookup returns CDR1 SNHLY and CDR2 FYNNEI. CDR3 region: CASISFVWAGEGQGYEKLFF. The CDR3 bases are TGTGCCAGCATTTCGTTTGTCTGGGCGGGAGAAGGACAGGGTTATGAAAAACTGTTTTTT.

The chain has TRBV14 and TRBJ2-3; D is ambiguous. Trimming removed 0 bases from V and 5 bases from J, with 9 bases in between. The CDR3 is 14 residues long. Per germline, CDR1 SGHDN and CDR2 FVKESK. Written as DNA, the CDR3 is TGTGCCAGCAGCCAAGATCTAACCGGAGATACGCAGTATTTT. This translates into CASSQDLTGDTQYF.

The chain is built from TRBV7-2 and TRBJ1-1; D is possibly TRBD1 (5 bases). The V and J ends lost 1 base and 4 bases respectively, with 13 bases between them. This CDR3 has 15 amino acids. The germline V gene encodes CDR1 SGHTA and CDR2 FQGNSA. The CDR3 protein is CASSLVASGGTEAFF. CDR3 DNA: TGTGCCAGCAGCTTAGTTGCGTCGGGGGGCACTGAAGCTTTCTTT.

The rearrangement links TRBV30 to TRBJ1-2; D may be TRBD1 (5 bases). CDR3 length equals 12 residues. V was pared by 0 bases and J by 7 bases, with 9 bases between. CDR1 is GTSNPN, CDR2 SVGIG, per germline (reference sequence). In nucleotides, the CDR3 is TGTGCCTGGAGTGTCTCTCAGGGTGGCTACACCTTC. The encoded protein is CAWSVSQGGYTF.

CDR3 sequence: CASRETGKRNTIYF. In DNA form, the CDR3 reads TGTGCCAGCAGGGAGACAGGGAAACGAAACACCATATATTTT. The rearrangement links TRBV2 to TRBJ1-3, with 7 nucleotides matching TRBD1. V gave up 6 bases and J gave up 5 bases; unmatched junction bases: 7. Looked up from germline, CDR1 is SNHLY and CDR2 is FYNNEI. The CDR3 is 14 amino acids.

J is TRBJ2-7 and V is TRBV28; 7 bases line up with TRBD2. CDR3 size: 15 residues. J gave up 6 bases and V 4 bases, and 12 bases lay outside the gene matches. Looked up from germline, CDR1 is MDHEN and CDR2 is SYDVKM. CDR3 sequence: CASSSEAGRSLEQYF. CDR3 DNA sequence: TGTGCCAGCAGTTCCGAAGCGGGGAGGAGTCTCGAGCAGTACTTC.

The chain is built from TRBV28 and TRBJ1-5; 7 bases line up with TRBD1. Germline CDR1 reads MDHEN; CDR2 reads SYDVKM. The V and J ends lost 8 bases and 5 bases, in that order; junction bases with no gene match: 12. The CDR3 runs to 15 residues. CDR3 in amino acids: CASRPPTGKHQPQHF. The CDR3 region has the DNA TGTGCCAGCCGACCCCCGACAGGGAAACATCAGCCCCAGCATTTT. Supplemented by reference TRBV28 and TRBJ1-5, the full variable domain reads DVKVTQSSRYLVKRTGEKVFLECVQDMDHENMFWYRQDPGLGLRLIYFSYDVKMKEKGDIPEGYSVSREKKERFSLILESASTNQTSMYLCASRPPTGKHQPQHFGDGTRLSIL.

The rearrangement uses TRBV2 and TRBJ2-3; the match to TRBD2 covers 9 bases. The CDR3 loop spans 16 amino acids. J lost 6 bases, V lost 6 bases, and 13 bases had no gene match. Germline V gives CDR1 SNHLY, CDR2 FYNNEI. The CDR3 sequence is CASRKGGGGASDTQYF. In nucleotides, the CDR3 is TGTGCCAGCAGGAAGGGTGGCGGGGGGGCCTCGGATACGCAGTATTTT.

CDR3 sequence reads: CSATLAAQETQYF. Written as DNA, the CDR3 is TGCAGCGCCACCCTAGCGGCTCAAGAGACCCAGTACTTC. The rearrangement links TRBV29-1 to TRBJ2-5; TRBD2 agrees at 7 bases. CDR3 length: 13 residues. Trimming took 7 bases from V and 2 from J; bases not matched to a gene: 7. Germline assignment: CDR1 SQVTM and CDR2 ANQGSEA.

The chain couples TRBV4-2 to TRBJ1-1; D might be TRBD1 (5 bases). With 0 bases removed from V and 11 bases from J, the gap between germline ends came to 13 bases. Germline CDR1 is LGHNA and CDR2 is YNFKEQ. The CDR3 extends over 13 amino acids. CDR3 in amino acids: CASSQDQGLEAFF. The CDR3 coding sequence is TGTGCCAGCAGCCAAGACCAGGGCCTTGAGGCTTTCTTT.